The T cell receptor beta chain under discussion was sequenced for a study of blood T cell repertoires in COVID-19. Across the study: Sites across the United States, Italy and Spain contributed samples from acute and convalescent COVID-19. T cells, B-cell-depleted T cells, or PBMCs supplied cDNA or gDNA.

V was clipped by 5 bases and J by 2 bases, with 21 bases between them. Germline-derived CDR1 and CDR2 are SEHNR and FQNEAQ (reference sequence). The length of the CDR3 is 17 residues. In the authors' methods: Estimation of nucleated cell counts was performed using reference gene primer amplification. Profiling relied on immunoSEQ multiplex PCR, and the TCRdb table lists in-frame clones only, not all of them. V and J calls and clone size are given by that table; D and trimming were obtained from the DNA. The profile shows a few hundred thousand clones, roughly nine tenths of them singletons. This clonotype was obtained from a man aged 35 to 55 with active or convalescent COVID-19. Sequenced: peripheral blood. V is TRBV7-9 and J is TRBJ1-1; D gene uncertain. In DNA, the CDR3 is TGTGCCAGCAGCCGCGGGAGGAACACTATTTATAACACTGAAGCTTTCTTT. Protein: CASSRGRNTIYNTEAFF.